The clone carrying this T cell receptor beta chain was observed a handful of times. This sample was included in a study of T cells after yellow fever vaccination. Making TCR cDNA involved 5'RACE template switching, which added UMIs and a universal primer site. One entry per CDR3 protein, called by TCRdb with MiXCR from the 5' RACE reads. The table lists nearly 300,000 distinct CDR3 sequences, 8.7% of them singletons. The sample consisted of CD4+ T cells sorted from PBMCs, taken 5 days after the yellow fever booster vaccination. The receptor was isolated from a man aged 18 to 35 who received the YFV17D yellow fever vaccine.

CDR3 in amino acids: CASSRHETPQETQYF. The CDR3 nucleotides read TGCGCCAGCAGCCGACATGAGACACCCCAAGAGACCCAGTACTTC. The chain uses TRBV5-1 and TRBJ2-5, with no clear D. Trimming left V 4 bases short and J 1 base short, with 14 bases between. This CDR3 comprises 15 residues. CDR1 SGHRS and CDR2 YFSETQ come from the germline V gene.